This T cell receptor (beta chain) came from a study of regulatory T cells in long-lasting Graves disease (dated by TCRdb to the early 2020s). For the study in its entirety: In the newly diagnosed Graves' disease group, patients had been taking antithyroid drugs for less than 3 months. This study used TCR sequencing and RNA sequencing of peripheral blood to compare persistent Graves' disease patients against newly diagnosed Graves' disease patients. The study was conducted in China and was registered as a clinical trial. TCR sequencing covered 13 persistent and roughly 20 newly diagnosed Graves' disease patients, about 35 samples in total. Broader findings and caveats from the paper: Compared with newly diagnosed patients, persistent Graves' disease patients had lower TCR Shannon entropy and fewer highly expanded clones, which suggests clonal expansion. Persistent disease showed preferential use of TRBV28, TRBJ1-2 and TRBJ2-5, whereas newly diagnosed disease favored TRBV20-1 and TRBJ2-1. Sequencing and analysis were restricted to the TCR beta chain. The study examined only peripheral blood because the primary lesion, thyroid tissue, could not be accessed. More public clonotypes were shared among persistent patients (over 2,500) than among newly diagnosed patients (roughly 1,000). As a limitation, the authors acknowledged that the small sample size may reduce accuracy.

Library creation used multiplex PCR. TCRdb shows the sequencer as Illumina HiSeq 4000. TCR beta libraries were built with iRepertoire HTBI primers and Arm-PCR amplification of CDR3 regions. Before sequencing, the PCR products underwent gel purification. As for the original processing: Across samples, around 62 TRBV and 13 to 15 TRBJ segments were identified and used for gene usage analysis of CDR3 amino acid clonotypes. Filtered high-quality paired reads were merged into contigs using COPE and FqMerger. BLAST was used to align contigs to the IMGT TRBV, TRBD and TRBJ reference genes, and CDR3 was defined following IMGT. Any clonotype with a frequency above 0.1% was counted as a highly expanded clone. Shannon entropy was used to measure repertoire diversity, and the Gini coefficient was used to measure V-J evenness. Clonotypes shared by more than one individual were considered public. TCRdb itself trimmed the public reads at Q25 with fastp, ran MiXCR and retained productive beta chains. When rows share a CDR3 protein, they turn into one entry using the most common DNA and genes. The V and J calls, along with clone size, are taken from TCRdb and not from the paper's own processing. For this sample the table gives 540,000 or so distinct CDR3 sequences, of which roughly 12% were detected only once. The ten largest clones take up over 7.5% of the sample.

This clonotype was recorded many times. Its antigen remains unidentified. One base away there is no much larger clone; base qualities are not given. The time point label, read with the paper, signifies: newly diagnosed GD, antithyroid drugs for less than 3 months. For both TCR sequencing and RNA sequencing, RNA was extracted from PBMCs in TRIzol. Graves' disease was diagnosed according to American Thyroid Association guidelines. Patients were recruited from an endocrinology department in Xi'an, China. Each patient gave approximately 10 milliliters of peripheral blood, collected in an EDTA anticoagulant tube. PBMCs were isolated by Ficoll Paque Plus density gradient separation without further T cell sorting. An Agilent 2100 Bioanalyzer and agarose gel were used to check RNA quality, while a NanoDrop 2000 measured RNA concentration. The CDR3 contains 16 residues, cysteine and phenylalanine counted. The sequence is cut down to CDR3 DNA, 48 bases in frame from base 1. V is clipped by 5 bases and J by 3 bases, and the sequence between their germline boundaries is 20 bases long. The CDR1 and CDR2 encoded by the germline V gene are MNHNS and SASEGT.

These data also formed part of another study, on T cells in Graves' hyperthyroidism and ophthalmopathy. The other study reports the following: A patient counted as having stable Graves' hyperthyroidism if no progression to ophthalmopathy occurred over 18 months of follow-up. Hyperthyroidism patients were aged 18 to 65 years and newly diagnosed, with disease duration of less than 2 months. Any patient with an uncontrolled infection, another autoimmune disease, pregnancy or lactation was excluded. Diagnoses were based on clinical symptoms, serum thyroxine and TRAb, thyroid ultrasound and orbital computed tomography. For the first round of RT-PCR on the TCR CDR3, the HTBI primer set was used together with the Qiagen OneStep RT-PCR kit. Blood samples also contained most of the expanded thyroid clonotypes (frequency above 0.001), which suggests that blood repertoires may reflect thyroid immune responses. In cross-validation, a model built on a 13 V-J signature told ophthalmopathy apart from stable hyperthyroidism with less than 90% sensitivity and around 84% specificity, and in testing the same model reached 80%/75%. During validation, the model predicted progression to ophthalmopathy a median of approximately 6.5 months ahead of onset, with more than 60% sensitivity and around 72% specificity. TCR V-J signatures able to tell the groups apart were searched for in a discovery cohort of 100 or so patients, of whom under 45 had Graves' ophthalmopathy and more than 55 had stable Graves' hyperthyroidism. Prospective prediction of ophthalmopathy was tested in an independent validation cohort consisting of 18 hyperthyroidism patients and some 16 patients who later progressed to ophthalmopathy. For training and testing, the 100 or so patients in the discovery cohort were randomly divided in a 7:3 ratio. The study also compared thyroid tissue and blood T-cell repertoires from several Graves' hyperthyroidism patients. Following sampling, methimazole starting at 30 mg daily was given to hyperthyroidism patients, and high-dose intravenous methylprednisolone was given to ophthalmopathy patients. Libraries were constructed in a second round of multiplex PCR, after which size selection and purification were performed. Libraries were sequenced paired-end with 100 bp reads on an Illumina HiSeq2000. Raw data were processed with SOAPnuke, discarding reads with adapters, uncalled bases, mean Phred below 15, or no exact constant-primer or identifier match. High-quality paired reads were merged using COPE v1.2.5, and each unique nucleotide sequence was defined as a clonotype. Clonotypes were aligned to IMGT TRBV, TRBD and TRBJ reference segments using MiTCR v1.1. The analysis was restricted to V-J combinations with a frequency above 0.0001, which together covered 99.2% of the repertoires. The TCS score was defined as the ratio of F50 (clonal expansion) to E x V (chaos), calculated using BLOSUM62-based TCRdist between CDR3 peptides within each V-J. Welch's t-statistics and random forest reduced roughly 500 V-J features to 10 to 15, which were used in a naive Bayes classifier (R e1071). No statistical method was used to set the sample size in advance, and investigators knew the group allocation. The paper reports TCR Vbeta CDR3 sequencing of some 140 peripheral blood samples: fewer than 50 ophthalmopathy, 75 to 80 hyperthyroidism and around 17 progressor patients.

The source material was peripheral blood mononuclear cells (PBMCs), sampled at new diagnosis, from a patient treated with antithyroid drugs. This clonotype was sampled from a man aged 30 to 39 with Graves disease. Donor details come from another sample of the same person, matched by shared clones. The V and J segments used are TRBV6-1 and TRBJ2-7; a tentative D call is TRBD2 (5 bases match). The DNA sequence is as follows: TGTGCCAGCAGTACCGAACATTGGACGGGAATCTACGAGCAGTACTTC. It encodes CASSTEHWTGIYEQYF.